The text below deals with one TCR beta chain. This clonotype was found many times. This receptor's antigen is unknown. Base quality data are lacking; no much larger clone is found one base away. The data originate from a study of response to subunit inactivated influenza vaccine (dated by TCRdb to the late 2010s). Study-wide context: To follow how T cells responded to a trivalent subunit inactivated influenza vaccine, the researchers relied on deep quantitative profiling of the T cell receptor repertoire.

Results the study describes overall, beyond this receptor: The authors suggested that each seasonal influenza vaccination may recruit only a limited number of new T cells.

Inclusive of the bounding cysteine and phenylalanine, the CDR3 is 15 residues long. Only the CDR3 DNA is retained, 45 bases long and in frame from the first base. The CDR1 and CDR2 encoded by the germline V gene are ENHRY and SYGVKD. The V end loses 3 bases and the J end loses 4 bases, and a stretch of 16 bases separates them. To prepare the library, RT-PCR was applied. Sequencing was performed on an Illumina HiSeq 2500. The raw public reads went through TCRdb reprocessing: fastp at Q25, MiXCR clone calling, in-frame beta chains kept. Duplicate CDR3 protein sequences are folded into a single record with the most common DNA and genes. In this sample the table shows about 780,000 distinct CDR3 sequences, approximately 17% of which occur a single time. Roughly 11% of the sample rests with the top ten.

The chain is encoded by TRBV10-3 joined to TRBJ2-7; the D gene is possibly TRBD1, with 5 bases matching. The receptor was isolated from a man aged 50 to 59 who received an inactivated influenza vaccine. Donor details come from another sample of the same person, matched by shared clones. The starting material was PBMCs from blood, obtained less than 6 days after vaccination. The CDR3 reads as follows: CAISDSAGLGYEQYF. The bases are TGTGCCATCAGTGATTCGGCAGGGTTAGGGTACGAGCAGTACTTC.